The clone carrying this T cell receptor (beta chain) was recorded many times. What it binds is not known. These data belong to a study of regulatory T cells in long-lasting Graves disease. The TCR beta library used iRepertoire HTBI primers with Arm-PCR amplification of CDR3. TCRdb independently ran MiXCR on the multiplex PCR reads; one entry per CDR3 protein. The repertoire has around 420,000 distinct CDR3 sequences, approximately 15% of them found once; the top ten carry approximately 8%. Study outcomes and limitations: Persistent disease preferred TRBV28, TRBJ1-2 and TRBJ2-5; new disease, TRBV20-1 and TRBJ2-1.

Time point denoted: newly diagnosed GD, antithyroid drugs for less than 3 months. PBMC-derived RNA was used for the TCR library. The CDR3 runs 17 residues. The V gene's germline CDR1 is KGHDR and CDR2 SFDVKD. Trimming at V came to 4 bases and at J to 3 bases, leaving 11 bases not matched to a gene. The same data also contributed to another study, on T cells in Graves' hyperthyroidism and ophthalmopathy. As reported in that work: Patients counted as stable if ophthalmopathy did not develop within 18 months. Among the patients, aged 18 to 65, hyperthyroidism was newly diagnosed and had lasted under 2 months.

Sequencing was performed on peripheral blood mononuclear cells (PBMCs), taken at new diagnosis, from a patient treated with antithyroid drugs. This receptor was obtained from a woman between 35 and 50 years old with Graves disease. The chain employs TRBV24-1 and TRBJ2-5; 9 bases map to TRBD1. CDR3 bases: TGTGCCACCAGTGACCACCCCGGGACAGGGAACGAAGAGACCCAGTACTTC. Amino acids: CATSDHPGTGNEETQYF.